The 17 T cell receptor beta chains below come from one sample, sequenced in a study of cytomegalovirus exposure and HLA in healthy donors. PCR employed 60 Vbeta and 13 Jbeta primers. The data were produced by immunoSEQ multiplex PCR, yet TCRdb's version contains in-frame clones alone and is incomplete. The sample includes 150,000 to 250,000 clones, roughly four fifths of them seen just once. Sample: PBMCs. The receptors were sampled from a man aged 25-45 years in good health and CMV-seronegative.

The chain combines TRBV7-8 with TRBJ2-1; TRBD2 matches 8 bases. The CDR3 is 14 residues long. The ends lost 1 base at V and 8 bases at J; junction bases unmatched: 4. Germline loops: CDR1 SGHVS, CDR2 FQNEAQ. In nucleotides, the CDR3 is TGTGCCAGCAGCTTAGGCGGGAGGAGCGATGAGCAGTTCTTC. Protein product: CASSLGGRSDEQFF.

V gene TRBV29-1 combines with J gene TRBJ2-1; TRBD2 matches 12 bases. CDR1 is SQVTM, CDR2 ANQGSEA, per germline. The trim removed 0 bases at V and 6 bases at J, leaving 9 bases unmatched. This CDR3 region has 17 residues. The CDR3: CSVEDWATSGSTNEQFF. The CDR3 DNA follows: TGCAGCGTTGAAGATTGGGCGACTAGCGGGAGTACCAATGAGCAGTTCTTC.

This rearrangement joins TRBV9 to TRBJ2-2; 11 nucleotides match TRBD2. Germline V gene lookup returns CDR1 SGDLS and CDR2 YYNGEE. The CDR3 is 15 amino acids. Trimming cost V 4 bases and J 7 bases; bases outside gene matches: 6. The CDR3 nucleotides are TGTGCCAGCAGCATTGGACTAGCGGGCCGCGGGGAGCTGTTTTTT. Translated, it gives CASSIGLAGRGELFF.

The chain carries TRBV7-9 and TRBJ2-3; weak D call: TRBD1 (6 bases). Trimming stripped 5 bases from V and 6 bases from J, with 18 bases between. This CDR3 spans 15 amino acids. The germline CDR1 and CDR2 sequences are SEHNR and FQNEAQ (reference sequence). The CDR3 sequence is CASSDSGRDIDTQYF. DNA of the CDR3: TGTGCCAGCAGCGACTCCGGTAGGGACATTGATACGCAGTATTTT.

V is TRBV2 and J is TRBJ2-7, with TRBD2 matching over 8 bases. The CDR3 contains 13 residues. From germline, CDR1 is SNHLY and CDR2 FYNNEI. V lost 10 bases and J lost 7; bases outside the gene matches: 12. The CDR3 loop reads CATKRESPIEQYF. CDR3 DNA: TGTGCCACCAAGCGGGAGAGTCCTATTGAGCAGTACTTC.

This clone was counted a single time. V gene TRBV19 combines with J gene TRBJ1-5; 9 positions match TRBD1. The length of the CDR3 is 16 residues. V gave up 4 bases and J gave up 1 base; unmatched junction bases: 5. From germline, CDR1 is LNHDA and CDR2 SQIVND (reference sequence). This CDR3 reads CASSTTGGVSNQPQHF. The CDR3 DNA reads TGTGCCAGTAGTACGACAGGGGGAGTAAGCAATCAGCCCCAGCATTTT.

The rearrangement links TRBV27 to TRBJ2-3; weak D call: TRBD2 (5 bases). The CDR3 spans 14 residues. With 2 bases removed from V and 0 bases from J, the gap between germline ends came to 6 bases. Germline CDR1 reads MNHEY; CDR2 reads SMNVEV (reference sequence). CDR3 nucleotide sequence: TGTGCCAGCAGTTTAGCGGGTAGCACAGATACGCAGTATTTT. Residues: CASSLAGSTDTQYF.

The chain is built from TRBV5-4 and TRBJ2-7; D uncertain. V lost 2 bases and J 4 bases, leaving 13 bases between the germline ends. CDR1 is SGHNT and CDR2 is YYREEE in the germline V gene (reference sequence). The CDR3 is made up of 14 amino acids. The CDR3 DNA follows: TGTGCCAGCAGCTTTAGAGGTGGTTTATACGAGCAGTACTTC. This sequence encodes CASSFRGGLYEQYF.

The gene calls are TRBV11-2 and TRBJ2-7; 12 bases line up with TRBD1. With 5 bases clipped from V and 5 bases from J, the junction kept 13 bases outside the gene matches. This CDR3 is 17 amino acids long. Germline V gene data show CDR1 as SGHAT and CDR2 as FQNNGV. Here the CDR3 DNA reads TGTGCCAGCAGCATACGGGGGACAGGGGGCATATTGGACGAGCAGTACTTC. This encodes CASSIRGTGGILDEQYF.

This chain connects TRBV11-2 to TRBJ2-4; weak D call: TRBD1 (6 bases). CDR1 is SGHAT and CDR2 is FQNNGV in the germline V gene. Between the trimmed V and J ends, which lost 5 bases and 5 bases, there was a span of 13 bases. The CDR3 is made up of 14 amino acids. Here the CDR3 reads CASSERDIENIQYF. The CDR3 DNA reads as TGTGCCAGCAGCGAACGGGACATCGAAAACATTCAGTACTTC.

V is TRBV2 and J is TRBJ2-2, with D unclear. Germline V gives CDR1 SNHLY, CDR2 FYNNEI. The V end lost 9 bases, the J end lost 0 bases, and 14 bases lay between the germline ends. The CDR3 totals 15 residues. The CDR3 reads CASTLTLTNTGELFF. CDR3 sequence (DNA): TGTGCCAGTACTCTCACTTTAACGAACACCGGGGAGCTGTTTTTT.

This sequence joins TRBV5-6 and TRBJ1-1; 9 bases align to TRBD1. V lost 3 bases to trimming and J lost 3 bases; unmatched junction nucleotides: 3. In germline, CDR1 is SGHDT, CDR2 YYEEEE. The CDR3 runs to 14 residues. CDR3 sequence (DNA): TGTGCCAGCAGCTGGACAGGGGACTACACTGAAGCTTTCTTT. Translation: CASSWTGDYTEAFF.

As concerns this clone: The sample has other DNA sequences that encode this CDR3 too. The rearrangement uses TRBV28 and TRBJ1-5; TRBD1 matches 9 bases. This CDR3 spans 16 amino acids. The germline CDR1 and CDR2 sequences are MDHEN and SYDVKM. Losses at the gene ends were 4 bases for V and 2 bases for J; bases not matched to a gene: 6. CDR3 in DNA: TGTGCCAGCAGTTCTTTGACAGGGGGAGGCAATCAGCCCCAGCATTTT. Its translation: CASSSLTGGGNQPQHF.

The chain uses TRBV19 and TRBJ1-2; unclear D gene. Trimming pared 6 bases from V and 2 bases from J, leaving 10 bases between. The V gene's germline CDR1 is LNHDA and CDR2 SQIVND (reference sequence). CDR3 length equals 13 residues. The CDR3 region is CASREQINYGYTF. CDR3 coding DNA: TGTGCCAGTAGGGAACAGATAAACTATGGCTACACCTTC.

The chain recombines TRBV10-3 with TRBJ1-1; the D gene is possibly TRBD1 (5 bases). The germline V and J ends were trimmed by 3 bases and 9 bases, with 17 bases remaining between them. Germline values: CDR1 ENHRY, CDR2 SYGVKD. The CDR3 covers 14 residues. The CDR3 sequence: CAISDQRRGPKAFF. For the CDR3, the DNA is TGTGCCATCAGTGATCAGAGGAGGGGTCCCAAAGCTTTCTTT.

The J gene is TRBJ1-5, the V gene TRBV28; a weak D match, TRBD1 (6 bases). V lost 0 bases and J lost 5, with 14 bases in between. Germline V CDR1 and CDR2: MDHEN, SYDVKM. The CDR3 is 16 amino acids. CDR3 in amino acids: CASSLWTGRTYQPQHF. The CDR3 coding sequence is TGTGCCAGCAGTTTATGGACAGGACGAACTTATCAGCCCCAGCATTTT.

This chain joins TRBV27 and TRBJ2-1; 8 positions match TRBD2. V shed 2 bases, J shed 0 bases, and the junction held 3 bases outside the gene matches. Germline assignment: CDR1 MNHEY and CDR2 SMNVEV (reference sequence). This CDR3 contains 16 residues. The CDR3 here is CASSLDGTSSYNEQFF. The DNA of the CDR3 is TGTGCCAGCAGTTTAGACGGGACTAGCTCCTACAATGAGCAGTTCTTC.